The 12 T cell receptor beta chains below all came from one sample that was sequenced in a study of T cell responses to AZD1222 COVID-19 vaccine. TCRdb's copy holds only in-frame clones and misses some; the assay was immunoSEQ multiplex PCR. Of roughly 200,000 clones in the sample, roughly nine tenths are singletons; the top ten hold about 1.8%. Sequences were derived from peripheral blood, sampled 28 days after the second AZD1222 dose. Every receptor here comes from an adult who received the AZD1222 COVID-19 vaccine.

This chain connects TRBV12-3 or TRBV12-4 to TRBJ1-2; 8 positions match TRBD1. CDR3 length: 13 residues. The trim removed 6 bases at V and 7 bases at J, leaving 7 bases unmatched. The CDR3 reads CASRSGQGRGYTF. The CDR3 DNA reads TGTGCCAGCAGATCCGGACAGGGTCGTGGCTACACCTTC.

This clone was detected only once. The J gene is TRBJ2-3, the V gene TRBV19; 12 nucleotides match TRBD1. The J segment lost 1 base and the V segment lost 1 base, leaving 3 bases of the junction unmatched. Germline V gene lookup returns CDR1 LNHDA and CDR2 SQIVND (reference sequence). This CDR3 is built from 17 residues. CDR3 residues: CASSIAGQGAGTDTQYF. The DNA for the CDR3 is TGTGCCAGTAGTATAGCGGGACAGGGGGCGGGCACAGATACGCAGTATTTT.

The J gene is TRBJ1-5, the V gene TRBV15, with no clear D. The germline CDR1 and CDR2 sequences are LNHNV and YYDKDF (reference sequence). Trimming stripped 0 bases from V and 5 bases from J, with 11 bases between. This CDR3 spans 15 amino acids. CDR3 residues: CATSRDYVGDQPQHF. CDR3 in DNA: TGTGCCACCAGCAGAGATTACGTCGGAGATCAGCCCCAGCATTTT. Using reference TRBV15 and TRBJ1-5 for the parts outside the CDR3, the full variable domain is DAMVIQNPRYQVTQFGKPVTLSCSQTLNHNVMYWYQQKSSQAPKLLFHYYDKDFNNEADTPDNFQSRRPNTSFCFLDIRSPGLGDTAMYLCATSRDYVGDQPQHFGDGTRLSIL.

The chain combines TRBV20-1 with TRBJ2-7; either TRBD1 or TRBD2 may supply D (5 bases each). V lost 3 bases and J 4 bases, leaving 16 bases between the germline ends. The germline gives CDR1 DFQATT, CDR2 SNEGSKA (reference sequence). The CDR3 has 14 residues. The CDR3 is CSASRPRGPYEQYF. The CDR3 DNA reads as TGCAGTGCTAGTCGGCCACGGGGACCATACGAGCAGTACTTC.

In DNA, the CDR3 is TGTGCCAGCGGCGCTGATTCTGGGGAGACCCAGTACTTC. As protein: CASGADSGETQYF. The chain couples TRBV12-3 or TRBV12-4 to TRBJ2-5; unclear D gene. V lost 8 bases to trimming and J lost 5 bases, with 15 bases between them. This CDR3 comprises 13 residues.

The rearrangement joins TRBV19 to TRBJ2-1; D is perhaps TRBD2 (6 bases). This CDR3 is built from 14 residues. CDR1 is LNHDA and CDR2 is SQIVND in the germline V gene (reference sequence). The V and J ends lost 6 bases and 2 bases respectively, with 11 bases between them. The CDR3 nucleotides read TGTGCCAGTAGAGTGGAGGGTCCCTACAATGAGCAGTTCTTC. Its protein is CASRVEGPYNEQFF.

The chain uses TRBV27 and TRBJ2-1; possible D gene TRBD2, 6 bases. With 4 bases removed from V and 6 bases from J, the gap between germline ends came to 16 bases. This CDR3 is built from 15 residues. In germline, CDR1 is MNHEY, CDR2 SMNVEV (reference sequence). In DNA, the CDR3 is TGTGCCAGCAGTTCTGATGGGGGGTTAGCCAATGAGCAGTTCTTC. Its translation is CASSSDGGLANEQFF.

The chain has TRBV6-4 and TRBJ2-1, with D perhaps TRBD2 (5 bases). The germline V and J ends were trimmed by 8 bases and 7 bases, with 15 bases remaining between them. The germline V gene encodes CDR1 MRHNA and CDR2 SNTAGT. The CDR3 runs to 13 residues. CDR3 loop: CASSIERGNEQFF. For the CDR3, the DNA is TGTGCCAGCTCTATAGAGCGCGGGAATGAGCAGTTCTTC.

V and J are TRBV7-9 and TRBJ2-7, with D possibly TRBD1 on 5 matching bases. With 0 bases removed from V and 2 bases from J, the gap between germline ends came to 11 bases. The CDR3 is made up of 15 amino acids. Germline V gene sequence: CDR1 SEHNR, CDR2 FQNEAQ (reference sequence). Written as DNA, the CDR3 is TGTGCCAGCAGCTTAGCGGTGACAGACACCTACGAGCAGTACTTC. As protein: CASSLAVTDTYEQYF.

This clone was picked up one time. The J gene is TRBJ1-2, the V gene TRBV18, with D perhaps TRBD1 (5 bases). Germline CDR1 is KGHSH and CDR2 is LQKENI. The V and J ends lost 5 bases and 6 bases respectively, with 10 bases between them. The CDR3 is 12 amino acids. The CDR3 loop is CASSVRVDGYTF. The DNA of the CDR3 is TGTGCCAGCTCAGTCAGGGTGGATGGCTACACCTTC.

This chain joins TRBV7-8 and TRBJ1-4; 10 bases line up with TRBD1. Germline V lookup: CDR1 SGHVS, CDR2 FQNEAQ. With 2 bases clipped from V and 8 bases from J, the junction kept 5 bases outside the gene matches. This CDR3 spans 15 amino acids. CDR3 sequence reads: CASSLNDRGREKLFF. The CDR3 DNA is TGTGCCAGCAGCTTAAATGACAGGGGGCGAGAAAAACTGTTTTTT.

V gene TRBV19 combines with J gene TRBJ1-5; 7 bases are shared with TRBD1. The CDR3 has 17 residues. V lost 1 base to trimming and J lost 7 bases; unmatched junction nucleotides: 13. Germline loops: CDR1 LNHDA, CDR2 SQIVND (reference sequence). The CDR3 reads CASSIGGRVGGRQPQHF. CDR3 bases: TGTGCCAGTAGTATAGGGGGGCGTGTAGGGGGCAGACAGCCCCAGCATTTT.